Below, 13 T cell receptor beta chains from the same sample are listed, as sequenced in a study of metastatic and nonmetastatic thyroid tumors (dated by TCRdb to the early 2020s). Library generation was performed with PCR. Data came from an Illumina HiSeq 4000. TCRdb reworked the public reads: Q25 trimming with fastp, MiXCR clone assembly, productive beta chains retained. The sample data list approximately 32,000 clones, and about 30% of these were observed just once. The ten largest clones capture roughly a sixth of the sample. Before undergoing thyroid surgery, none of the patients had been given any kind of treatment. Material for sequencing was tumor tissue. These receptors came from a female donor with papillary thyroid cancer or a benign thyroid nodule (not recorded which). Some clones in this sample may be carry-over from other donors' samples.

DNA of the CDR3: TGTGCCAGCAGTGAATTTGGAAACACCGGGGAGCTGTTTTTT. As protein: CASSEFGNTGELFF. This rearrangement joins TRBV6-4 to TRBJ2-2; D gene ambiguous. The V end was cut by 3 bases, the J end by 2 bases, with 7 bases between. This CDR3 has 14 amino acids. The V gene's germline CDR1 is MRHNA and CDR2 SNTAGT.

This clone is medium-sized. This rearrangement joins TRBV28 to TRBJ1-5; TRBD1 matches 7 bases. Germline CDR1 reads MDHEN; CDR2 reads SYDVKM. This CDR3 is built from 16 residues. Trimming cost V 4 bases and J 4 bases; bases outside gene matches: 10. Written as DNA, the CDR3 is TGTGCCAGCAGTTCGCACCGGACAGGTTTGAATCAGCCCCAGCATTTT. As protein: CASSSHRTGLNQPQHF.

This rearrangement joins TRBV2 to TRBJ2-3; 13 nucleotides agree with TRBD2. Germline CDR1 and CDR2: SNHLY and FYNNEI. The CDR3 sequence is 16 residues long. With V trimmed by 6 bases and J by 5 bases, 8 bases remained unmatched. The CDR3 coding sequence is TGTGCCAGCAGACTTACTAGCGGGGGGGCCGTAGATACGCAGTATTTT. Its protein is CASRLTSGGAVDTQYF.

The chain links TRBV11-1 to TRBJ1-1; TRBD1 agrees at 7 bases. CDR1 SGHAT and CDR2 FQDESV come from the germline V gene (reference sequence). The CDR3 runs to 14 residues. V trimming: 5 bases; J trimming: 0 bases; junction bases outside the gene matches: 3. CDR3 coding DNA: TGTGCCAGCAGCCCAGGACAGGTGAACACTGAAGCTTTCTTT. Translation: CASSPGQVNTEAFF.

This sequence joins TRBV11-2 and TRBJ1-1; 7 nucleotides line up with TRBD1. V trimming: 3 bases; J trimming: 6 bases; junction bases outside the gene matches: 7. Germline-derived CDR1 and CDR2 are SGHAT and FQNNGV. This CDR3 is 14 amino acids long. CDR3 sequence: CASSFMARGAEAFF. DNA for the CDR3: TGTGCCAGCAGCTTTATGGCCAGGGGGGCTGAAGCTTTCTTT. The full variable domain, completed using reference TRBV11-2 and TRBJ1-1, is EAGVAQSPRYKIIEKRQSVAFWCNPISGHATLYWYQQILGQGPKLLIQFQNNGVVDDSQLPKDRFSAERLKGVDSTLKIQPAKLEDSAVYLCASSFMARGAEAFFGQGTRLTVV.

CDR3 nucleotide sequence: TGTGCCAGCAGCACCGGGACAGGCAATCAGCCCCAGCATTTT. Its protein product is CASSTGTGNQPQHF. The chain has TRBV5-5 and TRBJ1-5; TRBD1 matches 7 bases. Per germline, CDR1 SGHKS and CDR2 YYEKEE (reference sequence). The CDR3 loop spans 14 amino acids. With 4 bases clipped from V and 2 bases from J, the junction kept 3 bases outside the gene matches. Supplemented by reference TRBV5-5 and TRBJ1-5, the full variable domain reads DAGVTQSPTHLIKTRGQQVTLRCSPISGHKSVSWYQQVLGQGPQFIFQYYEKEERGRGNFPDRFSARQFPNYSSELNVNALLLGDSALYLCASSTGTGNQPQHFGDGTRLSIL.

By sample share, this clone is medium-sized (0.01 to 0.1%). The rearrangement uses TRBV7-9 and TRBJ2-7, with D possibly called TRBD1 or TRBD2 (6 bases each). The ends were cut back, 8 bases at V and 3 bases at J, with 11 bases in the middle. The CDR3 is 12 residues long. Germline V gene data show CDR1 as SEHNR and CDR2 as FQNEAQ (reference sequence). CDR3 nucleotides: TGTGCCAGCGCCGGGGGCCTCTACGAGCAGTACTTC. Translation: CASAGGLYEQYF.

There are a few counts of this clone. The CDR3 nucleotides read TGTGCCAGCAGTTTAGGCGGGGACGGTTCCTACGAGCAGTACTTC. Protein: CASSLGGDGSYEQYF. The chain employs TRBV6-5 and TRBJ2-7; TRBD2 might be the D (6 bases). Germline V lookup: CDR1 MNHEY, CDR2 SVGAGI. Trimming removed 4 bases at V and 1 base at J, with 14 bases between. This CDR3 has 15 residues.

V gene TRBV5-1 combines with J gene TRBJ1-2, with D unresolved. Germline lookup yields CDR1 SGHRS and CDR2 YFSETQ. V was shortened by 0 bases and J by 0 bases, with 18 bases between the two germline ends. The CDR3 has 18 amino acids. The DNA for the CDR3 is TGCGCCAGCAGCTTGGAACCGAGGCAGGCGACCTCTAACTATGGCTACACCTTC. Encoded protein: CASSLEPRQATSNYGYTF. The full variable domain, in which reference TRBV5-1 and TRBJ1-2 provide the parts outside the CDR3, is KAGVTQTPRYLIKTRGQQVTLSCSPISGHRSVSWYQQTPGQGLQFLFEYFSETQRNKGNFPGRFSGRQFSNSRSEMNVSTLELGDSALYLCASSLEPRQATSNYGYTFGSGTRLTVV.

CDR3: CASSSQGYEQYF. CDR3 in DNA: TGTGCCAGCAGCTCGCAGGGCTACGAGCAGTACTTC. This rearrangement joins TRBV11-2 to TRBJ2-7; D possibly corresponds to TRBD1 (5 bases). The CDR3 loop spans 12 amino acids. Germline V gives CDR1 SGHAT, CDR2 FQNNGV. Between the trimmed V and J ends, which lost 4 bases and 3 bases, there was a span of 7 bases.

This sequence joins TRBV25-1 and TRBJ1-2; a weak D match, TRBD1 (5 bases). Looked up from germline, CDR1 is MGHDK and CDR2 is SYGVNS. The CDR3 extends over 15 amino acids. The germline V and J ends were trimmed by 1 base and 14 bases, with 23 bases remaining between them. The CDR3 spells CASSESFSDTGERTF. The CDR3 DNA sequence: TGTGCCAGCAGTGAATCATTCTCGGACACCGGAGAGCGTACCTTC.

This clone occurred a few times. Other DNA sequences of this sample code for an identical CDR3. The CDR3 sequence is CASTPGRHTDTQYF. The CDR3 DNA is TGTGCCAGCACCCCAGGGCGTCACACAGATACGCAGTATTTT. V and J are TRBV28 and TRBJ2-3, with D perhaps TRBD1 (5 bases). Trimming pared 7 bases from V and 2 bases from J, leaving 13 bases between. Germline V CDR1 and CDR2: MDHEN, SYDVKM. The CDR3 sequence is 14 residues long.

This clone showed up just a few times. The rearrangement uses TRBV2 and TRBJ2-7; D gene ambiguous. This CDR3 spans 13 amino acids. CDR1 is SNHLY, CDR2 FYNNEI, per germline. V was clipped by 4 bases and J by 3 bases, with 10 bases between them. In nucleotides, the CDR3 is TGTGCCAGCAGTGGGGGTTCCGGCTACGAGCAGTACTTC. It codes for CASSGGSGYEQYF. Supplemented by reference TRBV2 and TRBJ2-7, the full variable domain reads EPEVTQTPSHQVTQMGQEVILRCVPISNHLYFYWYRQILGQKVEFLVSFYNNEISEKSEIFDDQFSVERPDGSNFTLKIRSTKLEDSAMYFCASSGGSGYEQYFGPGTRLTVT.